These 8 T cell receptor beta chains share one sample of origin, sequenced in a study of T cell repertoires in cytomegalovirus infection. TCRdb used MiXCR to reprocess the reads, holding one entry per CDR3 protein. The profile covers about 490,000 distinct CDR3 sequences, with about 30% appearing a single time and roughly 13% taken by the ten largest. The specimen was PBMCs. The receptors derive from a human donor in good health (CMV status not recorded). Some clones in this sample may be carry-over from other donors' samples.

This clonotype was counted between two and nine times. This chain links TRBV5-6 with TRBJ2-7, with D unclear. Trimming stripped 2 bases from V and 2 bases from J, with 11 bases between. CDR1 SGHDT and CDR2 YYEEEE come from the germline V gene. There are 14 residues in the CDR3. CDR3 sequence (DNA): TGTGCCAGCAGCTTTCCCCCGGCTACCTACGAGCAGTACTTC. Encoded protein: CASSFPPATYEQYF. The variable domain in full, completed from reference TRBV5-6 and TRBJ2-7, reads DAGVTQSPTHLIKTRGQQVTLRCSPKSGHDTVSWYQQALGQGPQFIFQYYEEEERQRGNFPDRFSGHQFPNYSSELNVNALLLGDSALYLCASSFPPATYEQYFGPGTRLTVT.

V usage is TRBV12-3 or TRBV12-4 and J usage is TRBJ2-3; TRBD2 agrees at 15 bases. Trimming removed 4 bases from V and 4 bases from J; junction bases left unmatched: 12. The CDR3 is 19 amino acids. CDR3 amino acids: CASSWGRTSGRAGADTQYF. CDR3 DNA sequence: TGTGCCAGCAGTTGGGGCCGGACTAGCGGGAGGGCCGGAGCAGATACGCAGTATTTT.

The chain recombines TRBV5-6 with TRBJ2-4, with 7 bases fitting TRBD1. Germline values: CDR1 SGHDT, CDR2 YYEEEE. Trimming removed 4 bases from V and 6 bases from J; junction bases left unmatched: 7. This CDR3 contains 14 residues. This chain's CDR3 is CASSKTGTVNIQYF. Here the CDR3 DNA reads TGTGCCAGCAGCAAGACCGGGACAGTAAACATTCAGTACTTC.

In this sample, this clonotype turned up a few times. The rearrangement joins TRBV3-1 to TRBJ2-1, with D possibly being TRBD2 (5 bases). CDR1 and CDR2 (germline): LGHDT, YNNKEL (reference sequence). V shed 4 bases and J shed 8 bases, with 15 bases lying between them. The CDR3 covers 14 residues. The DNA for the CDR3 is TGTGCCAGCAGCCGAATTGCCTGGGGAGATGAGCAGTTCTTC. The encoded protein is CASSRIAWGDEQFF.

The V and J genes are TRBV12-3 or TRBV12-4 and TRBJ2-7; D possibly uses TRBD1 or TRBD2 (5 bases each). The CDR3 sequence is 12 residues long. Trimming left V 5 bases short and J 7 bases short, with 12 bases between. The CDR3: CASSTGTQEQYF. In nucleotides, the CDR3 is TGTGCCAGCAGTACCGGGACCCAAGAGCAGTACTTC.

Regarding this clonotype: Being one base from a much bigger clone, this may be a read error. V and J are TRBV12-3 or TRBV12-4 and TRBJ1-3, with 7 bases matching TRBD1. Trimming at V came to 6 bases and at J to 4 bases, leaving 3 bases not matched to a gene. The CDR3 spans 13 residues. The CDR3 sequence: CASSLGQGNTIYF. The CDR3 nucleotides are TGTGCCAGCAGCCTGGGACAGGGAAACACCATATATTTT.

Only a few counts were recorded for this clonotype. The V gene is TRBV6-6, the J gene TRBJ2-1, with 8 bases aligning to TRBD2. CDR1 is MNHNY, CDR2 SVGAGI, per germline (reference sequence). This CDR3 has 20 amino acids. The trim removed 2 bases at V and 0 bases at J, leaving 15 bases unmatched. The CDR3 sequence is CASSYGTSVYPTRSYNEQFF. Here the CDR3 DNA reads TGTGCCAGCAGTTACGGGACTAGTGTCTATCCTACCCGCTCCTACAATGAGCAGTTCTTC.

This clonotype was seen more than once but under ten times. This chain links TRBV2 with TRBJ2-3; no clear D gene. Germline V lookup: CDR1 SNHLY, CDR2 FYNNEI. The CDR3 runs to 14 residues. V lost 2 bases to trimming and J lost 6 bases, with 12 bases between them. The DNA for the CDR3 is TGTGCCAGCAGTGAATGGCCAAATCGGGATACGCAGTATTTT. Amino acid sequence: CASSEWPNRDTQYF. Complete variable domain (other parts from reference TRBV2 and TRBJ2-3): EPEVTQTPSHQVTQMGQEVILRCVPISNHLYFYWYRQILGQKVEFLVSFYNNEISEKSEIFDDQFSVERPDGSNFTLKIRSTKLEDSAMYFCASSEWPNRDTQYFGPGTRLTVL.